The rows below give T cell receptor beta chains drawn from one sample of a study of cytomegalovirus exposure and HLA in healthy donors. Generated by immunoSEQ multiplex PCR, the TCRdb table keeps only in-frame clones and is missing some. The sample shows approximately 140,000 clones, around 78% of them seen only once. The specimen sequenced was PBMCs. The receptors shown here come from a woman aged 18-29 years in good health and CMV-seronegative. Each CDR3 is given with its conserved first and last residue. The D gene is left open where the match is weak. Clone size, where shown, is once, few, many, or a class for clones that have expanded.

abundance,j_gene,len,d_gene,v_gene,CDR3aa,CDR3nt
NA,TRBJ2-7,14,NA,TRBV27,CASSLSYLLYEQYF,TGTGCCAGCAGTTTATCCTACCTACTCTACGAGCAGTACTTC
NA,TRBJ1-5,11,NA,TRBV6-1,CASSDPGPQHF,TGTGCCAGCAGTGACCCGGGGCCCCAGCATTTT
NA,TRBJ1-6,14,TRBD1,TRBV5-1,CASSGGQGESPLHF,TGCGCCAGCAGCGGGGGACAGGGTGAGTCACCCCTCCACTTT
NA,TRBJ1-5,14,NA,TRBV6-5,CASSYSTRGQPQHF,TGTGCCAGCAGTTACTCAACCAGAGGACAGCCCCAGCATTTT
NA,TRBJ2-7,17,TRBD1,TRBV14,CASSQDLSLRGRKEQYF,TGTGCCAGCAGCCAAGATCTTTCCCTCAGGGGGCGTAAAGAGCAGTACTTC
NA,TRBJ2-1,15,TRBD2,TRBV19,CASSYWVSGENEQFF,TGTGCCAGTAGCTACTGGGTGAGCGGGGAAAATGAGCAGTTCTTC
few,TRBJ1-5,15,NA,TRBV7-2,CASSLMAGNNQPQHF,TGTGCCAGCAGCTTAATGGCCGGGAACAATCAGCCCCAGCATTTT
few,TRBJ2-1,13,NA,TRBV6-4,CASSTGSSGEQFF,TGTGCCAGCAGTACCGGGAGCTCTGGTGAGCAGTTCTTC
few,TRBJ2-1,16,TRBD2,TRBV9,CASSPRLAGENDEQFF,TGTGCCAGCAGCCCACGACTAGCGGGGGAGAATGATGAGCAGTTCTTC
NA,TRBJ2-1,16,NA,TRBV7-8,CASSSRAGSLYNEQFF,TGTGCCAGCAGCTCCCGTGCGGGGAGTCTCTACAATGAGCAGTTCTTC
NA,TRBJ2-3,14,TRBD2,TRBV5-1,CASSWSGGADTQYF,TGCGCCAGCAGCTGGAGCGGGGGGGCAGATACGCAGTATTTT
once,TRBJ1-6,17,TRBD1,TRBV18,CASSPQSTGDYNSPLHF,TGTGCCAGCTCACCCCAATCGACAGGGGACTATAATTCACCCCTCCACTTT
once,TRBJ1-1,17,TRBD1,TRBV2,CASSETLDRIKNTEAFF,TGTGCCAGCAGTGAAACCCTGGACAGGATAAAAAACACTGAAGCTTTCTTT
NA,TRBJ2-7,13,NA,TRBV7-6,CASSEGTNYEQYF,TGTGCCAGCAGCGAGGGGACAAACTACGAGCAGTACTTC
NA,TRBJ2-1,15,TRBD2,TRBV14,CASSQGAGAYNEQFF,TGTGCCAGCAGCCAAGGAGCGGGAGCTTACAATGAGCAGTTCTTC
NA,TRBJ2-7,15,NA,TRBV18,CASSLRTDSSYEQYF,TGTGCCAGCTCCCTACGGACGGACAGCTCCTACGAGCAGTACTTC
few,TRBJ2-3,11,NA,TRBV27,CASKLGDTQYF,TGTGCCAGCAAACTAGGAGATACGCAGTATTTT
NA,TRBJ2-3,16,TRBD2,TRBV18,CASSRLAGGPGDTQYF,TGTGCCAGCTCACGACTAGCGGGAGGGCCAGGGGATACGCAGTATTTT
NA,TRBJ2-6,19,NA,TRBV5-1,CASSLAGPGLGSGANVLTF,TGCGCCAGCAGCTTGGCCGGCCCGGGGTTGGGCTCTGGGGCCAACGTCCTGACTTTC
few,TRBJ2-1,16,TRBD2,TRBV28,CASSSAGVARYNEQFF,TGTGCCAGCAGTTCAGCGGGAGTTGCACGCTACAATGAGCAGTTCTTC
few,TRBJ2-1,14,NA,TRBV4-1,CASSQAAGGHEQFF,TGCGCCAGCAGCCAAGCTGCTGGAGGCCATGAGCAGTTCTTC
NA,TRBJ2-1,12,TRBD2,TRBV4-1,CASGTSYNEQFF,TGCGCCAGCGGGACTAGTTACAATGAGCAGTTCTTC
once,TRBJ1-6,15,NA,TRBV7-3,CASSLTPGRTSPLHF,TGTGCCAGCAGCTTAACCCCAGGGAGGACTTCACCCCTCCACTTT
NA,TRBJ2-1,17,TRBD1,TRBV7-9,CASSRQGITTLINEQFF,TGTGCCAGCAGCCGACAGGGTATCACAACCTTAATCAATGAGCAGTTCTTC
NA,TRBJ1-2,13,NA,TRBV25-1,CASSERRNYGYTF,TGTGCCAGCAGTGAGAGGCGGAACTATGGCTACACCTTC
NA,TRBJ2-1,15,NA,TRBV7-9,CASSPLGRAYNEQFF,TGTGCCAGCAGCCCCCTCGGGAGAGCCTACAATGAGCAGTTCTTC
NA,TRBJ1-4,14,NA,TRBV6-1,CASRASGGNEKLFF,TGTGCCAGCAGGGCTAGCGGTGGTAACGAAAAACTGTTTTTT
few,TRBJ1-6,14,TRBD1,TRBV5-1,CASSMGQGHSPLHF,TGCGCCAGCAGCATGGGACAGGGCCACTCACCCCTCCACTTT
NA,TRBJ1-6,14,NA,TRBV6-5,CASSYRGAGSPLHF,TGTGCCAGCAGTTATCGGGGGGCTGGGTCACCCCTCCACTTT
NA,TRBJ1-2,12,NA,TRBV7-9,CASSIDSYGYTF,TGTGCCAGCAGCATCGACAGCTATGGCTACACCTTC
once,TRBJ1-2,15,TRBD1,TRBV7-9,CASSLAETGHYGYTF,TGTGCCAGCAGCTTAGCCGAGACAGGGCACTATGGCTACACCTTC
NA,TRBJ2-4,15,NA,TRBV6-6,CASSYSRTGVNIQYF,TGTGCCAGCAGTTACTCGAGGACGGGAGTGAACATTCAGTACTTC
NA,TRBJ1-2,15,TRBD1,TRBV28,CASSSMTGGNYGYTF,TGTGCCAGCAGTTCGATGACAGGGGGGAACTATGGCTACACCTTC
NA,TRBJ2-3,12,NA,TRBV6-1,CASSELTETQYF,TGTGCCAGCAGTGAATTGACAGAGACGCAGTATTTT
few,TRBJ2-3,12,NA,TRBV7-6,CASSLLRDTQYF,TGTGCCAGCAGCTTACTCCGAGATACGCAGTATTTT
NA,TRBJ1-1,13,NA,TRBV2,CASSFTSNTEAFF,TGTGCCAGCAGTTTTACTTCGAACACTGAAGCTTTCTTT
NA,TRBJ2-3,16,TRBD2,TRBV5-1,CASSLVAGPSTDTQYF,TGCGCCAGCAGCTTAGTAGCGGGCCCGAGCACAGATACGCAGTATTTT
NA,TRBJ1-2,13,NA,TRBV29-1,CSGGGGPLYGYTF,TGCAGCGGCGGGGGTGGGCCCCTCTATGGCTACACCTTC
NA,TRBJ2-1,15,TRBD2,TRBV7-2,CASSPRVAGAREQFF,TGTGCCAGCAGCCCTCGGGTAGCGGGGGCTCGTGAGCAGTTCTTC
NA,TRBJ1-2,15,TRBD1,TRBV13,CASSLYRTGNYGYTF,TGTGCCAGCAGCTTATACAGGACAGGGAACTATGGCTACACCTTC
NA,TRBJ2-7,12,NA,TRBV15,CATSREGHEQYF,TGTGCCACCAGCAGAGAGGGGCACGAGCAGTACTTC
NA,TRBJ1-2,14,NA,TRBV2,CASTADTSNYGYTF,TGTGCCAGCACCGCGGACACTTCTAACTATGGCTACACCTTC
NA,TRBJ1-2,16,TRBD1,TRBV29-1,CSVESYGQDPNYGYTF,TGCAGCGTTGAATCCTACGGACAGGACCCCAACTATGGCTACACCTTC
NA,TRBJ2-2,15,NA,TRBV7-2,CASSSLTSNTGELFF,TGTGCCAGCAGCTCTCTCACTAGTAACACCGGGGAGCTGTTTTTT
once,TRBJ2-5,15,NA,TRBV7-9,CASSLPYSSGETQYF,TGTGCCAGCAGCTTACCTTACTCCTCTGGTGAGACCCAGTACTTC
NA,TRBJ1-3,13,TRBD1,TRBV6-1,CASRVQGGNTIYF,TGTGCCAGCAGGGTACAGGGGGGAAACACCATATATTTT
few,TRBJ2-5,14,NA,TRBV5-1,CASSLAPGKETQYF,TGCGCCAGCAGCTTGGCCCCAGGGAAGGAGACCCAGTACTTC
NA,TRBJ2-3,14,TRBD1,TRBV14,CASSLQGPADTQYF,TGTGCCAGCAGCCTACAGGGGCCGGCAGATACGCAGTATTTT
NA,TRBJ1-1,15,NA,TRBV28,CASSPPRLRNTEAFF,TGTGCCAGCAGTCCTCCTAGGCTCAGGAACACTGAAGCTTTCTTT
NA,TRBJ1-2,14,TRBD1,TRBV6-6,CASSRGQGAYGYTF,TGTGCCAGCAGTAGGGGGCAGGGGGCCTATGGCTACACCTTC
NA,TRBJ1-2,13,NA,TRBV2,CASSDGPSRGYTF,TGTGCCAGCAGTGATGGGCCTTCCAGGGGCTACACCTTC
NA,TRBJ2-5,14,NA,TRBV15,CATSRGGYQETQYF,TGTGCCACCAGCAGAGGCGGCTACCAAGAGACCCAGTACTTC
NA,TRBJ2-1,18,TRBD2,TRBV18,CASSPLVPSGGLYNEQFF,TGTGCCAGCTCACCACTCGTGCCTAGCGGGGGCCTTTACAATGAGCAGTTCTTC
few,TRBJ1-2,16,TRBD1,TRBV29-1,CSVEGTGGLRNYGYTF,TGCAGCGTTGAAGGGACAGGGGGCCTTCGGAACTATGGCTACACCTTC